This entry features one T cell receptor beta chain sequence. These data are taken from a study of technical replicates of blood from several donors. V lost 3 bases to trimming and J lost 6 bases; unmatched junction nucleotides: 8. Germline CDR1 reads SGHTA; CDR2 reads FQGNSA. The CDR3 is 15 residues long. Generated by immunoSEQ multiplex PCR, the TCRdb table keeps only in-frame clones and is missing some. The sample gives some 69,000 clones, 75% to 90% of which show up once; roughly 4.5% is in the top ten. The sequence came from a human donor in good health. Some clones in this sample may be carry-over from other donors' samples. The sample comprised PBMCs. The chain employs TRBV7-2 and TRBJ2-7; 10 nucleotides line up with TRBD1. The CDR3 here is CASSFTTGGVSEQYF. CDR3 nucleotide sequence: TGTGCCAGCAGCTTTACGACAGGGGGCGTCTCCGAGCAGTACTTC.